These 12 T cell receptor beta chains share one sample of origin, sequenced in a study of immune heterogeneity within non-small cell lung tumors. As template, the study used bulk tumor genomic DNA at around 630 ng per sample. While surgery was under way, several biopsies spaced far apart were taken per primary tumor. Samples came from untreated patients having curative surgery for newly diagnosed non-small cell lung cancer. TCR beta CDR3 amplification used multiplex PCR with 32 V and 13 J primers. MiXCR was run by TCRdb on the multiplex PCR reads, yielding one entry per CDR3 protein. Among about 23,000 distinct CDR3 sequences listed, 25% to 30% were seen once. The source material was lung tumor tissue. These receptors all come from a man in his forties or fifties with non-small cell lung cancer.

In this sample, this clonotype turned up many times. This sequence joins TRBV20-1 and TRBJ1-1, with D possibly TRBD1 on 6 matching bases. This CDR3 contains 16 residues. Per germline, CDR1 DFQATT and CDR2 SNEGSKA (reference sequence). Trimming cost V 0 bases and J 3 bases, with 17 bases left between them. The CDR3 region has the DNA TGCAGTGCTAGAGATTCGGGGGGCGCTTCGGACACTGAAGCTTTCTTT. It encodes CSARDSGGASDTEAFF.

This clonotype was counted at least ten times. In nucleotides, the CDR3 is TGCAGCACCTCGACAGGGTTCAATCAGCCCCAGCATTTT. This translates into CSTSTGFNQPQHF. V and J are TRBV29-1 and TRBJ1-5; TRBD1 aligns across 7 bases. CDR1 is SQVTM and CDR2 is ANQGSEA in the germline V gene. The CDR3 length is 13 residues. The V and J ends lost 8 bases and 3 bases, in that order; junction bases with no gene match: 7. Full variable domain (remainder filled in from reference TRBV29-1 and TRBJ1-5): SAVISQKPSRDICQRGTSLTIQCQVDSQVTMMFWYRQQPGQSLTLIATANQGSEATYESGFVIDKFPISRPNLTFSTLTVSNMSPEDSSIYLCSTSTGFNQPQHFGDGTRLSIL.

This sequence joins TRBV5-5 and TRBJ2-3, with D possibly TRBD2 on 6 matching bases. The length of the CDR3 is 14 residues. V lost 5 bases to trimming and J lost 2 bases, with 12 bases between them. CDR1 is SGHKS and CDR2 is YYEKEE in the germline V gene (reference sequence). In nucleotides, the CDR3 is TGTGCCAGCAGGAGGGGAGGACCCACAGATACGCAGTATTTT. Its protein is CASRRGGPTDTQYF. Full variable domain (remainder filled in from reference TRBV5-5 and TRBJ2-3): DAGVTQSPTHLIKTRGQQVTLRCSPISGHKSVSWYQQVLGQGPQFIFQYYEKEERGRGNFPDRFSARQFPNYSSELNVNALLLGDSALYLCASRRGGPTDTQYFGPGTRLTVL.

This clonotype was counted only a few times. The rearrangement uses TRBV5-5 and TRBJ2-1; perhaps TRBD1 as D (5 bases). Germline V gene sequence: CDR1 SGHKS, CDR2 YYEKEE (reference sequence). V gave up 2 bases and J gave up 5 bases, with 14 bases separating them. The CDR3 is 15 residues long. The CDR3 bases are TGTGCCAGCAGCTTACCTAGGGGTGTCGACAATGAGCAGTTCTTC. It encodes CASSLPRGVDNEQFF.

This clonotype was observed at least ten times. This chain connects TRBV3-1 to TRBJ2-7; perhaps TRBD2 as D (6 bases). The length of the CDR3 is 15 residues. Trimming took off 4 bases at V and 2 bases at J, with 15 bases between the two ends. Germline V gene sequence: CDR1 LGHDT, CDR2 YNNKEL (reference sequence). CDR3 residues: CASSLRLDKAYEQYF. The CDR3 DNA sequence: TGTGCCAGCAGCCTTCGACTAGATAAGGCCTACGAGCAGTACTTC.

This clonotype has a count of ten or more. The chain employs TRBV30 and TRBJ2-7; TRBD1 might be the D (6 bases). The V and J ends lost 2 bases and 4 bases respectively, with 15 bases between them. Looked up from germline, CDR1 is GTSNPN and CDR2 is SVGIG (reference sequence). The CDR3 is 14 residues long. CDR3 nucleotides: TGTGCCTGGAGTTGGTCGGACAGAAAATACGAGCAGTACTTC. This translates into CAWSWSDRKYEQYF. Together with reference TRBV30 and TRBJ2-7, the CDR3 gives the full variable domain: SQTIHQWPATLVQPVGSPLSLECTVEGTSNPNLYWYRQAAGRGLQLLFYSVGIGQISSEVPQNLSASRPQDRQFILSSKKLLLSDSGFYLCAWSWSDRKYEQYFGPGTRLTVT.

The V call is TRBV5-1, the J call TRBJ2-3; tentatively, D is TRBD1 (6 bases). The CDR3 has 15 amino acids. In germline, CDR1 is SGHRS, CDR2 YFSETQ. V shed 7 bases and J shed 4 bases, with 19 bases lying between them. CDR3 amino acids: CASSTPGTRSDTQYF. For the CDR3, the DNA is TGCGCCAGCTCTACTCCCGGGACAAGATCAGATACGCAGTATTTT.

This clonotype was counted many times. The chain links TRBV27 to TRBJ2-7; a possible D gene is TRBD2 (6 bases). The V end was cut by 4 bases, the J end by 3 bases, with 13 bases between. This CDR3 has 14 amino acids. CDR1 is MNHEY and CDR2 is SMNVEV in the germline V gene (reference sequence). The CDR3 sequence: CASSSTGGYYEQYF. The DNA for the CDR3 is TGTGCCAGCAGTTCAACCGGGGGATACTACGAGCAGTACTTC.

This clonotype occurred many times. The J gene is TRBJ1-3, the V gene TRBV5-1; D remains unclear. Germline CDR1 is SGHRS and CDR2 is YFSETQ. V lost 2 bases and J lost 0, with 6 bases in between. The CDR3 spans 14 residues. CDR3: CASSLVSSGNTIYF. Written as DNA, the CDR3 is TGCGCCAGCAGCTTAGTGAGCTCTGGAAACACCATATATTTT.

J is TRBJ2-3 and V is TRBV5-1, with 15 bases lining up with TRBD2. The CDR3 consists of 17 residues. V was clipped by 3 bases and J by 2 bases; unmatched bases: 4. Per the germline V gene, CDR1 is SGHRS and CDR2 is YFSETQ. CDR3 in amino acids: CASSSGLAGGPTDTQYF. The CDR3 bases are TGCGCCAGCAGCTCCGGACTAGCGGGAGGGCCCACAGATACGCAGTATTTT.

Note on this clonotype: A much larger clone is a single base away; this may be a read error. The genes are TRBV30 and TRBJ1-2, with D perhaps matching TRBD1 (5 bases). Germline loops: CDR1 GTSNPN, CDR2 SVGIG (reference sequence). V was cut by 4 bases and J by 6 bases, with 21 bases left in between. The CDR3 runs to 15 residues. CDR3 coding DNA: TGTGCCTGGAATACGGGGCCCCCCCTCACGCATGGCTACACCTTC. Protein product: CAWNTGPPLTHGYTF.

Concerning this clonotype: A read error may explain this, as a much larger clone is one base away. The V and J genes are TRBV20-1 and TRBJ2-6, with a possible D match to TRBD1 (5 bases). Germline CDR1 is DFQATT and CDR2 is SNEGSKA (reference sequence). The CDR3 is made up of 15 amino acids. The CDR3 loop is CSAIASNSGAKVLTF. In DNA form, the CDR3 reads TGCAGTGCTATCGCGTCGAACTCTGGGGCCAAAGTCCTGACTTTC.